This T cell receptor (beta chain) was identified in a study of shared clonotypes between healthy human individuals. Study processing details: ImmunoSEQ output held junction-only sequences without quality scores, so filtering differed. The assay was immunoSEQ multiplex PCR, and TCRdb's table has in-frame clones only and misses some. V, J and clone size are taken as reported in that table, and D and trimming were inferred from the DNA itself. In the table there are about 2.4 million clones, approximately 93% of which are singletons. The CDR3 loop spans 14 amino acids. Germline assignment: CDR1 KGHSH and CDR2 LQKENI. Deletions cut 11 bases from V and 1 base from J, with 18 bases between.

The specimen was naive CD4+ T cells from PBMCs. Subset defined: CD45RA+ positively selected. The chain is built from TRBV18 and TRBJ2-7; D is perhaps TRBD1 or TRBD2 (6 bases each). The sequence was collected from a man between 18 and 35 years old in good health. Some clones in this sample may be carry-over from other donors' samples. CDR3 loop: CASTRGPPSYEQYF. The CDR3 DNA reads as TGTGCCTCGACACGGGGGCCCCCTTCCTACGAGCAGTACTTC.